This record covers a single TCR beta chain. Which antigen it targets is not known. Base qualities were left out, and no much larger clone turns up one base away. This entry belongs to a study of cytomegalovirus exposure and HLA in healthy donors (dated by TCRdb to about 2017). Regarding the study in general: In an earlier analysis of 450 to 750 of the donors, under 300 Gb of sequence data and just under 120 million unique TCR beta sequences from some 170 million T cells were reported. HLA typing included class I and class II loci at four-digit resolution. To decide whether each TCR beta V gene segment behaved as functional or pseudogenic, an earlier analysis of 587 of the donors relied on high-throughput TCR beta sequencing. Alongside the repertoire data, information on donor age, sex, ethnicity and CMV serostatus was compiled. The study combined high-throughput TCR immunosequencing, statistical association of individual TCRs with disease status, and machine learning to predict cytomegalovirus infection status. The study used immunosequencing to profile the T cell repertoires of under 700 subjects and linked those repertoires to cytomegalovirus serostatus. To study patterns of TCR occurrence, a later analysis re-analyzed previously published TCR beta repertoires from more than 550 donors and added high-resolution HLA genotyping. Along with the approximately 650-subject first cohort, a separate validation cohort of over a hundred different subjects was used. Roughly 5 DR-DQ haplotypes were handled as single units for association and clustering, since linkage in the cohort was strong. The study was designed to test whether signatures of past pathogen exposure could be identified by cataloging public T cell receptors. Roughly 300 gigabases of sequencing data and around 87 million unique TCR sequences were included in an early release covering 500 to 750 HLA-typed donors. Of the roughly 400 genotyped donors, around 81% fell in the genetic ancestry cluster associated with self-reported Caucasian donors. A later genetic analysis took genome-wide SNP genotypes for about 65% of the 666 donors and used that subset as a discovery cohort. Rather than drawing on any new phenotypic data, the later analysis identified candidate immune exposures from TCR beta sequences and the way those sequences occurred across donors. The number of donors typed differed by locus, with roughly 629-640 for A, B, C, DRB1 and DQB1, about 500 for DQA1, 606 for DPA1, and 472 for DPB1. All discovery cohort repertoires had been generated on a single sequencing platform. On average, around 240,000 unique TCR beta nucleotide sequences were sequenced per donor among 398 genotyped donors of the cohort, with 15% to 20% of those sequences being non-productive. Study-wide conclusions, independent of this receptor: The cohort was sequenced for TCR beta chains only, and without alpha or paired-chain data the features that could be detected were limited. According to a later analysis, parvovirus B19, influenza, CMV and Epstein-Barr virus appeared linked to several top co-occurrence clusters. Correlated functional status among segregating V segments might reflect linkage disequilibrium, but an unknown experimental factor could not be ruled out. CMV serostatus was the only immune exposure information available for the cohort. The earlier analysis of approximately 560 of the donors excluded some 16 rarely observed V segments, including chromosome 9 orphons, because counts were too low. In both the original and validation cohorts, the classifier was reported to diagnose cytomegalovirus status with high specificity and sensitivity. A cluster of highly shared sequence variants was judged likely to be a technical artifact of the sequencing pipeline. An association between a missense DCLRE1C variant and V-gene and J-gene trimming of TCR beta chains was found in a later genetic analysis and replicated in an independent cohort. The 87-base-pair reads could not distinguish some IMGT-functional V segments, including TRBV6-2 and TRBV6-3, so those segments were excluded. Across donors, most TCR sequences were observed very rarely, whereas some public TCRs were present in many individuals. In the study, roughly 160 TCR beta chains were listed as associated with cytomegalovirus. In a later genetic analysis, fewer N-insertions in productive TCRs were reported among donors in an Asian-associated ancestry cluster than the roughly 640-donor mean. In a later analysis, about 17,000 TCR beta sequences were associated with specific HLA alleles at a false discovery rate of 0.05. In vitro tests confirmed that a few of the cytomegalovirus-associated TCR beta chains recognize cytomegalovirus antigens. A later analysis found that most CMV-associated TCR beta chains appeared HLA-restricted, with HLA associations seemingly driven largely by CMV exposure. In a later analysis, the rate of TCR association differed among HLA loci, with DRB1 alleles having the most associated TCRs and HLA-C alleles having the fewest. The presence/absence analyses assumed that sequencing depth was roughly uniform across donors, and that assumption may not be true. A further reported finding was that TCR beta sequences accurately predicted the HLA-A and HLA-B alleles for most subjects in the first cohort. A later analysis found that HLA-associated TCR beta chains were more clonally expanded and had lower generation probabilities than equally common non-associated chains. When HLA alleles, especially DR and DQ, strongly co-occurred, attributing TCR associations to individual alleles was difficult. Broadly in line with IMGT annotations, most TCR beta V segments showed up in productive rearrangements about 87% or about 30% of the time in an earlier analysis of several hundred of the donors. The authors suggested that the approach could potentially be generalized to other disease states and immunological phenotypes. HLA typing was unavailable for some donors at each locus, so association tests used only the typed subset.

The library was obtained by the immunoSEQ multiplex PCR assay. For the multiplex PCR, a mixture combining 60 forward primers for TCR Vbeta segments and 13 reverse primers for TCR Jbeta segments was used. The CDR3 region of rearranged TCR beta genes was amplified from genomic DNA by a multiplex PCR assay. On the Illumina HiSeq System, the amplified TCR beta libraries were sequenced as 87-base-pair reads. The authors' pipeline ran thus. A later analysis counted 75 million to 100 million unique TCR beta chains across the 670 or so repertoires, and around 9.9 million of these chains were shared by at least two donors. Raw reads were error-corrected and collapsed into unique sequences with a nearest-neighbor algorithm that merged closely related sequences to remove PCR and sequencing errors. CDR3 sequences were aligned to IMGT reference sequences to assign V, D and J gene segments. For a sequence to be retained, a match of at least six nucleotides to both a V gene segment and a J gene segment was required. Rearrangements were called productive when the CDR3 lacked stop codons and stayed in frame with V and J; all others were non-productive. Following IMGT convention, CDR3 was defined as the stretch from the second conserved V-encoded cysteine up to the conserved J-encoded phenylalanine. Sequences without an unambiguous match to a single V gene segment were excluded from the earlier analysis of approximately 600 of the donors. In an earlier analysis of around 600 of the donors, V segments were called functional above 56.7% productive rearrangements and were called segregating when the between-donor standard deviation exceeded 5%. A statistical classification framework was developed to diagnose cytomegalovirus status using the catalog of TCR beta chain sequences. In a later analysis, TCR nucleotide sequences were compared against IMGT/GENE-DB human TR gene sequences so that V and J genes could be assigned. A later analysis assigned CDR3 sequences and most-parsimonious VDJ recombination scenarios with the TCRdist pipeline. A later analysis defined each TCR beta chain by its CDR3 amino acid sequence plus V-gene family, and excluded reads lacking a unique V-gene family. As a way to deal with suspected cross-contamination and a sequencing artifact, a later analysis dropped nearly 600 nucleotide sequences that were highly shared and had low generation probability. In a later analysis, a clonal expansion index was calculated for each public chain from normalized within-repertoire ranks of inferred template counts. Generation probabilities in a later analysis came from a VDJ recombination model fitted to out-of-frame rearrangements, and those results were checked against IGoR. In a later analysis, hypergeometric tests were used to score TCR-TCR, TCR-HLA and TCR-CMV co-occurrence, with a repertoire-size bias correction applied to TCR pairs. False discovery rates were estimated in a later analysis by permuting HLA or CMV assignments 20 times. A later analysis grouped co-occurring TCRs with DBSCAN, adding TCRdist sequence similarity when clustering within HLA-allele-positive subsets. Co-occurrence clustering excluded repertoires with fewer than 30,000 or more than 120,000 public chains, plus five with anomalous nucleotide sharing. The table was pulled from immuneACCESS by TCRdb, which kept in-frame rearrangements only. Such tables lose some clones; where checked, under half of the loss comes from unresolved V genes, and the rest has no known cause. V, J and clone size are taken as reported in that table, and D and trimming were inferred from the DNA itself. A total of 150,000 to 200,000 clones appear in this sample, around 78% of them only once. The ten largest clonotypes hold around an eighth of the sample.

The cohort was made up of 650 to 700 healthy bone marrow donors. All cohort members were sampled while nominally healthy, although unrecorded immune exposures were likely present. The donor was CMV seropositive and was included in the group of 250 to 300 seropositive cohort members. Each donor provided a peripheral blood sample, and peripheral blood mononuclear cells were used for TCR beta sequencing. The Qiagen DNeasy Blood Extraction Kit was used to extract genomic DNA from the blood cell samples. The CDR3 contains 16 residues, cysteine and phenylalanine counted. Of all the DNA, just the CDR3 is kept, 48 bases in frame from base 1. V is pared back by 3 bases and J by 2 bases, with 16 bases lying between the germline termini. CDR1 is given as MDHEN and CDR2 as SYDVKM, both from the germline V gene.

The chain is made from TRBV28 and TRBJ2-5; confidence is insufficient to name the D gene. The TCR originated in a woman younger than 45 in good health and CMV-seropositive. Source material: PBMCs. The bases read TGTGCCAGCAGTTTTTTCTCGAGCGCGGCACAAGAGACCCAGTACTTC. The translation is CASSFFSSAAQETQYF.